The 6 T cell receptor beta chains reported below all come from one sample, sequenced in a study of OX40 agonist ivuxolimab in advanced cancers. Data came from immunoSEQ multiplex PCR; TCRdb stores just in-frame clones and leaves some out. The profile shows fewer than 60,000 clones, around 82% of them singletons. This specimen was CD4+ or CD8+ T cells sorted from blood, taken in a trial of the OX40 agonist ivuxolimab. The receptors derive from an adult with an advanced solid tumor such as melanoma, head and neck, liver or kidney cancer.

This clone was seen more than once but under ten times. The chain recombines TRBV5-1 with TRBJ1-1; 9 nucleotides align to TRBD1. The CDR3 covers 15 residues. CDR1 SGHRS and CDR2 YFSETQ come from the germline V gene. V trimming: 4 bases; J trimming: 1 base; junction bases outside the gene matches: 5. CDR3 nucleotides: TGCGCCAGCAGCCCTTTGACAGGGGGGAACACTGAAGCTTTCTTT. It encodes CASSPLTGGNTEAFF.

As for this clone: No DNA is shown, since the ends of the CDR3 on it are uncertain; the CDR3 is the one TCRdb lists. This chain uses TRBV27 with TRBJ1-2. In germline, CDR1 is MNHEY, CDR2 SMNVEV (reference sequence). The CDR3 sequence runs 18 residues, both termini included. The CDR3 loop reads CASSLSRGLLGYTFGYTF.

The chain employs TRBV5-1 and TRBJ2-2, with TRBD2 identical over 12 bases. CDR1 and CDR2 (germline): SGHRS, YFSETQ. The V gene end was trimmed by 3 bases and the J gene end by 5 bases; junction bases not matched to a gene: 5. The CDR3 is 16 amino acids. The DNA for the CDR3 is TGCGCCAGCAGCTGGACTAGCGGGATTGAGACCGGGGAGCTGTTTTTT. Amino acids: CASSWTSGIETGELFF.

V gene TRBV11-2 combines with J gene TRBJ1-6; perhaps TRBD1 as D (5 bases). The V and J ends lost 1 base and 7 bases respectively, with 14 bases between them. This CDR3 is built from 16 residues. The germline V gene encodes CDR1 SGHAT and CDR2 FQNNGV. CDR3 in amino acids: CASSLVGTSRNSPLHF. For the CDR3, the DNA is TGTGCCAGCAGCTTAGTTGGGACCTCACGGAATTCACCCCTCCACTTT.

CDR3 sequence: CLSSLQGRGHSGYTF. The CDR3 DNA sequence: TGTCTCAGCAGTTTACAGGGCAGGGGGCATAGCGGCTACACCTTC. The gene calls are TRBV28 and TRBJ1-2, with 8 nucleotides matching TRBD1. The germline CDR1 and CDR2 sequences are MDHEN and SYDVKM. The CDR3 loop spans 15 amino acids.

To note about this clone: Other nucleotide sequences in the sample specify the same CDR3. The rearrangement uses TRBV29-1 and TRBJ2-3, with unresolved D. V lost 5 bases and J 4 bases, leaving 13 bases between the germline ends. The CDR3 is 13 residues long. Germline-derived CDR1 and CDR2 are SQVTM and ANQGSEA. In nucleotides, the CDR3 is TGCAGCGTTAACCCTAGGACCCCAGATACGCAGTATTTT. It yields the protein CSVNPRTPDTQYF.